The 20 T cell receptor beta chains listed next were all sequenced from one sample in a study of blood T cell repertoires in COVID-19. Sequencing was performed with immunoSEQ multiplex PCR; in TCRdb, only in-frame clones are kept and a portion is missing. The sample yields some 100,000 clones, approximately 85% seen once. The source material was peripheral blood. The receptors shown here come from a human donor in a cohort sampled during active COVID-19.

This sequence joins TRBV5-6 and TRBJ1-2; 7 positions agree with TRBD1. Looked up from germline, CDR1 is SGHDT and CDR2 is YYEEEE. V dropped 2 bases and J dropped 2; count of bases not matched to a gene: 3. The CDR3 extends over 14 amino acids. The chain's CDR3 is CASSFRQGNYGYTF. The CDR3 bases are TGTGCCAGCAGCTTCCGACAGGGCAACTATGGCTACACCTTC.

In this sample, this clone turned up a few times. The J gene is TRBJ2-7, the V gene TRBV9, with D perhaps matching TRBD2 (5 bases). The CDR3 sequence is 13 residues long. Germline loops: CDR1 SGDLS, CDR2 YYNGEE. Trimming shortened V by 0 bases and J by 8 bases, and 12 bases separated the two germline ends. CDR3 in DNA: TGTGCCAGCAGCGTAGTACCTGAGGGCAAGCAGTACTTC. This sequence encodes CASSVVPEGKQYF.

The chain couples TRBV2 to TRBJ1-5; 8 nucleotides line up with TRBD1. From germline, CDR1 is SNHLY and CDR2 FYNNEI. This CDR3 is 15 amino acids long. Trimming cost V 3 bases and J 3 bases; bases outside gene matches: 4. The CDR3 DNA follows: TGTGCCAGCAGTGAGGGGGACAGGTTCAATCAGCCCCAGCATTTT. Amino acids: CASSEGDRFNQPQHF.

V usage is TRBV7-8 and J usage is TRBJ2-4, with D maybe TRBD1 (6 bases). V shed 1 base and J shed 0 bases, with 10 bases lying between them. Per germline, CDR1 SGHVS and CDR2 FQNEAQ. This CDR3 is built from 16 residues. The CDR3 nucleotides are TGTGCCAGCAGCTTAGGAGGACAGCTAGCCAAAAACATTCAGTACTTC. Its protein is CASSLGGQLAKNIQYF. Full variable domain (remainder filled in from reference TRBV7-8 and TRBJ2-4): GAGVSQSPRYKVAKRGQDVALRCDPISGHVSLFWYQQALGQGPEFLTYFQNEAQLDKSGLPSDRFFAERPEGSVSTLKIQRTQQEDSAVYLCASSLGGQLAKNIQYFGAGTRLSVL.

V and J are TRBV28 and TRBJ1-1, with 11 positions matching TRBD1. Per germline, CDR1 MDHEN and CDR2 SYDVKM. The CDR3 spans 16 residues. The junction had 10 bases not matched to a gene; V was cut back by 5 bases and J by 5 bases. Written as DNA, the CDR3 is TGTGCCAGCAGTCCCACCGGGACAGGGGGACGAACTGAAGCTTTCTTT. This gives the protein CASSPTGTGGRTEAFF.

DNA for the CDR3: TGTGCCAGCTCCCAGGGACTCAACACTGAAGCTTTCTTT. Translation gives CASSQGLNTEAFF. The genes are TRBV6-5 and TRBJ1-1, with a weak D call TRBD1 (5 bases). Trimming left V 8 bases short and J 2 bases short, with 12 bases between. Germline-derived CDR1 and CDR2 are MNHEY and SVGAGI. The CDR3 runs to 13 residues.

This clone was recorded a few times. The CDR3 region is CASSYGVASGGNEQFF. In DNA form, the CDR3 reads TGTGCCAGCAGTTACGGGGTGGCTAGCGGGGGCAATGAGCAGTTCTTC. The chain links TRBV6-2 or TRBV6-3 to TRBJ2-1; 10 bases map to TRBD2. The length of the CDR3 is 16 residues. Germline CDR1 is MNHEY and CDR2 is SVGEGT. V lost 2 bases to trimming and J lost 6 bases; unmatched junction nucleotides: 7.

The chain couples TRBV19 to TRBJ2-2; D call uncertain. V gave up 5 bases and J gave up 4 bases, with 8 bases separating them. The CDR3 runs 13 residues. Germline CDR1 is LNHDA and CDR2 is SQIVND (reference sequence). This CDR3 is CASSVTFTGELFF. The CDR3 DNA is TGTGCCAGTAGTGTCACTTTCACCGGGGAGCTGTTTTTT.

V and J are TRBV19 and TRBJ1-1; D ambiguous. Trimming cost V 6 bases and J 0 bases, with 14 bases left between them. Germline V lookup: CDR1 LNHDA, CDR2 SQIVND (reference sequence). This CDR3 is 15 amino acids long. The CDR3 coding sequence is TGTGCCAGTAGGTGGGGAGGGCCAATGAACACTGAAGCTTTCTTT. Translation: CASRWGGPMNTEAFF.

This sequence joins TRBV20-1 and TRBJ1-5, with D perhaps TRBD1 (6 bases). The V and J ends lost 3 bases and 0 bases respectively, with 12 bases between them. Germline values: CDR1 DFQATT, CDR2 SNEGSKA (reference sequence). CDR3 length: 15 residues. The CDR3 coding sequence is TGCAGTGCTAGTTGGGACAAATATAGCAATCAGCCCCAGCATTTT. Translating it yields CSASWDKYSNQPQHF.

The CDR3 is CASSQMDRVYEQYF. CDR3 coding DNA: TGCGCCAGCAGCCAGATGGACAGGGTCTACGAGCAGTACTTC. The chain employs TRBV4-1 and TRBJ2-7, with TRBD1 identical over 8 bases. CDR3 length equals 14 residues. Germline CDR1 and CDR2: MGHRA and YSYEKL. The J segment lost 3 bases and the V segment lost 3 bases, leaving 4 bases of the junction unmatched.

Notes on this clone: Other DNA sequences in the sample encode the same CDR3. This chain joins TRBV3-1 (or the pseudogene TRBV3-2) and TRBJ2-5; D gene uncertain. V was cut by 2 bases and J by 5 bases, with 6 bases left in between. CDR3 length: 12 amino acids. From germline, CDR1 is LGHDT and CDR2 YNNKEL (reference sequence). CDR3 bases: TGTGCCAGCAGCCAACCCCGGGAGACCCAGTACTTC. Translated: CASSQPRETQYF.

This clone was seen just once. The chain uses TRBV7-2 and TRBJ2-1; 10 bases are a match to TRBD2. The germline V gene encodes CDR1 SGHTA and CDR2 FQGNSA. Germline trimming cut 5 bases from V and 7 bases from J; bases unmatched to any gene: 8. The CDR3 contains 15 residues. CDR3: CASSVTSGTGNEQFF. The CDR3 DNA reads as TGTGCCAGCAGCGTAACTAGCGGGACCGGTAATGAGCAGTTCTTC.

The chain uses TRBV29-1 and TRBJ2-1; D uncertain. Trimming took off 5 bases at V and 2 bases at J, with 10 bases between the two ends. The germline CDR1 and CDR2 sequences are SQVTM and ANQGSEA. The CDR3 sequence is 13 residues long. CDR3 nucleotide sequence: TGCAGCGTTCGACTCGCAACCTACAATGAGCAGTTCTTC. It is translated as CSVRLATYNEQFF.

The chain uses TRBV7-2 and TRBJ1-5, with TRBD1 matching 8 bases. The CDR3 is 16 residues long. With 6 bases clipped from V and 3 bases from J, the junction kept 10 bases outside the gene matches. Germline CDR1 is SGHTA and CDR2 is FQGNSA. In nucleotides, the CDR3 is TGTGCCAGCAGACCAGGACAGGGCCAATTCAATCAGCCCCAGCATTTT. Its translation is CASRPGQGQFNQPQHF.

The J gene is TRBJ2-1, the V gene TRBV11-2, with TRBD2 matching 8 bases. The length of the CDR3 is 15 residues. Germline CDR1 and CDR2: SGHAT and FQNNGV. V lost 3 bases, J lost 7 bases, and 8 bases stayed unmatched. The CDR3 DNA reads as TGTGCCAGCAGCTTGAGAGCGGGAGTTGGGAATGAGCAGTTCTTC. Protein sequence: CASSLRAGVGNEQFF.

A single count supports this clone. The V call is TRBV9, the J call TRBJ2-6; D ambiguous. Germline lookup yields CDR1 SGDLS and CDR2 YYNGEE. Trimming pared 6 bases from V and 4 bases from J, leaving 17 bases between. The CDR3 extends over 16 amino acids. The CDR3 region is CASTSPSGAGANVLTF. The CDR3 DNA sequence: TGTGCCAGCACCTCCCCCTCCGGAGCAGGGGCCAACGTCCTGACTTTC.

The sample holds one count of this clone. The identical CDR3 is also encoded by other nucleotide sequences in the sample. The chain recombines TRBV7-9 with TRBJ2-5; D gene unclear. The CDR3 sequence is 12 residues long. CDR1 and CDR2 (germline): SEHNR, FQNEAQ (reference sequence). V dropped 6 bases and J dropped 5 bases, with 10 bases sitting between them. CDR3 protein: CASSLSSETQYF. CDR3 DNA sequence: TGTGCCAGCAGTTTATCTTCCGAGACCCAGTACTTC.

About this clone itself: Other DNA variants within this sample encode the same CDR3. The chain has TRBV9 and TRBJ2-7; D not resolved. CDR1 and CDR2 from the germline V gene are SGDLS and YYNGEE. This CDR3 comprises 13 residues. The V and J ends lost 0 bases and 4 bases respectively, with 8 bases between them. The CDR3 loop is CASSVDSGYEQYF. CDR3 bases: TGTGCCAGCAGCGTAGACTCCGGGTACGAGCAGTACTTC.

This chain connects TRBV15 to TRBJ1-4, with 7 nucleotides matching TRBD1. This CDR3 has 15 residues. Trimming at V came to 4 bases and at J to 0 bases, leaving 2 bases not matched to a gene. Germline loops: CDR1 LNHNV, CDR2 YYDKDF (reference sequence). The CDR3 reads CATSIDRATNEKLFF. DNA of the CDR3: TGTGCCACCAGCATCGACAGGGCAACTAATGAAAAACTGTTTTTT.